The present T cell receptor beta chain was sequenced within a study of blood T cell repertoires in COVID-19. In the study overall: The United States, Italy and Spain supplied acute and convalescent COVID-19 samples. The cDNA or gDNA used as material had been derived from T cells, B-cell-depleted T cells, or PBMCs.

V gave up 1 base and J gave up 1 base, with 5 bases separating them. This CDR3 contains 13 residues. Method: immunoSEQ multiplex PCR; TCRdb's copy keeps in-frame clones and lacks some. The sample includes more than 200,000 clones, around 90% seen only once; the top ten take about 6%. The source is a woman aged 25 to 39 with acute COVID-19. The chain links TRBV12-3 or TRBV12-4 to TRBJ2-7; D is perhaps TRBD1 (5 bases). Sample: PBMCs or T cells enriched from blood (not recorded which). CDR3 in amino acids: CASSLGQSYEQYF. For the CDR3, the DNA is TGTGCCAGCAGTTTAGGACAGTCCTACGAGCAGTACTTC.